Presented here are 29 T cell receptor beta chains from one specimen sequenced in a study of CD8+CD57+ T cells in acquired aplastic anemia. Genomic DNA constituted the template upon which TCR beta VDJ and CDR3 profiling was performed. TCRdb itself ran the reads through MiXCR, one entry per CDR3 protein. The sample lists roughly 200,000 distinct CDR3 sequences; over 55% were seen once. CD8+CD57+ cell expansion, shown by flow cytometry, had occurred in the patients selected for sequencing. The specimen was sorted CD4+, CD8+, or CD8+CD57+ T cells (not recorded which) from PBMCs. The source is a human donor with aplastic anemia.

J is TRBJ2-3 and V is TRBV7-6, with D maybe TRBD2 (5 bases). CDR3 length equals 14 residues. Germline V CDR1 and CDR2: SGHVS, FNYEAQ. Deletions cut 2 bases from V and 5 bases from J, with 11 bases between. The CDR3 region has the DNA TGTGCCAGCAGCTTAACTCTTGAGGGAGATACGCAGTATTTT. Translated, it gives CASSLTLEGDTQYF.

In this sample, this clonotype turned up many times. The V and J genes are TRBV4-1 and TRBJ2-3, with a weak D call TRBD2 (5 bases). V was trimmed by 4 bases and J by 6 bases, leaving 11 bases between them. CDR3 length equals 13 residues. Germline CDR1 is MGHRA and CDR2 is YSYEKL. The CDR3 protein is CASSPDSGDTQYF. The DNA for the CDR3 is TGCGCCAGCAGCCCGGACTCGGGGGATACGCAGTATTTT.

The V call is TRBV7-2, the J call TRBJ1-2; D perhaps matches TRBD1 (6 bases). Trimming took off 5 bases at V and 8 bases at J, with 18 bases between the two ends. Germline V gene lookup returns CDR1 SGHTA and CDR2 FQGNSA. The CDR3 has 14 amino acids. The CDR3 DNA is TGTGCCAGCAGCGCAGCGCCAGGGGCGCGCGGCTACACCTTC. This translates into CASSAAPGARGYTF.

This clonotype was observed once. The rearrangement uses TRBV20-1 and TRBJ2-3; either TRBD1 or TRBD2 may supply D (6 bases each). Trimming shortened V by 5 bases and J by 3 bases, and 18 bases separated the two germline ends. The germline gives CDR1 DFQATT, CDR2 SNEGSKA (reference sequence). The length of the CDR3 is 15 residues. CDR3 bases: TGCAGTGCTCTGGGGGGCCTTTTCAGTACAGATACGCAGTATTTT. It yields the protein CSALGGLFSTDTQYF.

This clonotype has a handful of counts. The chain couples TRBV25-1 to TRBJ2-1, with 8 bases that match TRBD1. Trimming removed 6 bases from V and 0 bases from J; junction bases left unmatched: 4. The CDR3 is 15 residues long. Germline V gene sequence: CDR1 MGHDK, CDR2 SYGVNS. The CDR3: CASRGTGLSYNEQFF. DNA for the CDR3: TGTGCCAGCAGAGGGACAGGCCTCTCCTACAATGAGCAGTTCTTC.

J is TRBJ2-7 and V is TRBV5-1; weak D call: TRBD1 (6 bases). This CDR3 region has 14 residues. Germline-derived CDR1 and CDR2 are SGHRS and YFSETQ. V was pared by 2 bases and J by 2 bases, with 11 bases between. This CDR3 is CASSFDRPTYEQYF. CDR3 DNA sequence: TGCGCCAGCAGCTTTGACAGGCCGACCTACGAGCAGTACTTC.

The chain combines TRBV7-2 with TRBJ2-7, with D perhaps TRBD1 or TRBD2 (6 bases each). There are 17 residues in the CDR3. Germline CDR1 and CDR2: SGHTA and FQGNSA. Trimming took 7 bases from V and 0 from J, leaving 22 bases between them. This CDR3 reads CASTWRGGQASSYEQYF. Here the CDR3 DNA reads TGTGCCAGCACCTGGAGAGGGGGGCAGGCTAGCTCCTACGAGCAGTACTTC. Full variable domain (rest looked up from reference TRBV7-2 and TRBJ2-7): GAGVSQSPSNKVTEKGKDVELRCDPISGHTALYWYRQSLGQGLEFLIYFQGNSAPDKSGLPSDRFSAERTGGSVSTLTIQRTQQEDSAVYLCASTWRGGQASSYEQYFGPGTRLTVT.

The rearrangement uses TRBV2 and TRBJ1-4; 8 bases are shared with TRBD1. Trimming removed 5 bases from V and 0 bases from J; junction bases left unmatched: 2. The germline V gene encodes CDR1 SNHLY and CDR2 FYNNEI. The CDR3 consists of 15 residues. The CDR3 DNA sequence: TGTGCCAGCAGTCAACAGGGGGCAACTAATGAAAAACTGTTTTTT. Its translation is CASSQQGATNEKLFF.

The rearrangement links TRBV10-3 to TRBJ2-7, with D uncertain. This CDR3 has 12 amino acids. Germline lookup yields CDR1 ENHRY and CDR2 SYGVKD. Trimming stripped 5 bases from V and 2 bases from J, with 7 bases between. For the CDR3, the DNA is TGTGCCATCAGTAAGGAGACCTACGAGCAGTACTTC. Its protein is CAISKETYEQYF.

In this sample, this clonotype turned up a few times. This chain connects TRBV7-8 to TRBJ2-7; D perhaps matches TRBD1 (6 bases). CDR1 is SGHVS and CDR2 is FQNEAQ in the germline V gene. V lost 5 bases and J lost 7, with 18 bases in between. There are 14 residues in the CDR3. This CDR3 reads CASSQAWGPEEQYF. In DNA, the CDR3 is TGTGCCAGCAGCCAAGCTTGGGGGCCTGAAGAGCAGTACTTC.

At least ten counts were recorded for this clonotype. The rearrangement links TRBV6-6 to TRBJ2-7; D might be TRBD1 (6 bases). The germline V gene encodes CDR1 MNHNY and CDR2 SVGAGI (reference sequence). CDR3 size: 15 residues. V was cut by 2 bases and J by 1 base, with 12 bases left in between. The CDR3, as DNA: TGTGCCAGCAGTTACGCGAACAGGGCTTCCTACGAGCAGTACTTC. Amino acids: CASSYANRASYEQYF.

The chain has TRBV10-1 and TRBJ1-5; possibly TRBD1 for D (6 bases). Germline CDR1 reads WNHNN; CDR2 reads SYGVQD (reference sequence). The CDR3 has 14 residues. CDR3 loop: CAGRGEKSNQPQHF. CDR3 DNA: TGCGCGGGGAGGGGGGAGAAAAGCAATCAGCCCCAGCATTTT.

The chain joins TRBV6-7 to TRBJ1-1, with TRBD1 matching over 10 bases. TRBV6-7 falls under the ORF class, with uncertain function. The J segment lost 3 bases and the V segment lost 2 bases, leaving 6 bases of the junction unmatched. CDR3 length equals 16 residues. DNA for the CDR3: TGTGCCAGCAGTTACGATGGGGACAGGGGTTACACTGAAGCTTTCTTT. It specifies CASSYDGDRGYTEAFF.

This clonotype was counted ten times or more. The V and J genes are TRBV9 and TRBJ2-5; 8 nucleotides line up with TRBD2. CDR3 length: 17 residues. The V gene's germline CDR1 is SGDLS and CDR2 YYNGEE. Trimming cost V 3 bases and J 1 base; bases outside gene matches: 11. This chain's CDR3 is CASSGGFGGGPQETQYF. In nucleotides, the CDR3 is TGTGCCAGCAGCGGGGGCTTTGGCGGGGGGCCCCAAGAGACCCAGTACTTC. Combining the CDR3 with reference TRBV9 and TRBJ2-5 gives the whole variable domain DSGVTQTPKHLITATGQRVTLRCSPRSGDLSVYWYQQSLDQGLQFLIQYYNGEERAKGNILERFSAQQFPDLHSELNLSSLELGDSALYFCASSGGFGGGPQETQYFGPGTRLLVL.

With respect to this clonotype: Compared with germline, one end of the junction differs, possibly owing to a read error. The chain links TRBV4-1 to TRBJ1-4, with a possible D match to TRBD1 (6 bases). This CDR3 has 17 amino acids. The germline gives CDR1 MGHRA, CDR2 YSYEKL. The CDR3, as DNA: TGCGCCAGAAGCCAGACGCCCGAGGGGGCAACTAATGAAAAACTGTTTTTT. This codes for CARSQTPEGATNEKLFF.

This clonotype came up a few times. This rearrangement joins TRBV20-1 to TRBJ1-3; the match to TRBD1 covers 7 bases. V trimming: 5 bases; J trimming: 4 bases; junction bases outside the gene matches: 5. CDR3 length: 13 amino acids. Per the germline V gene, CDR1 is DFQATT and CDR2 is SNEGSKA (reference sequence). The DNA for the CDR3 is TGCAGTGCTCACACAGGGGTCGGAAACACCATATATTTT. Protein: CSAHTGVGNTIYF.

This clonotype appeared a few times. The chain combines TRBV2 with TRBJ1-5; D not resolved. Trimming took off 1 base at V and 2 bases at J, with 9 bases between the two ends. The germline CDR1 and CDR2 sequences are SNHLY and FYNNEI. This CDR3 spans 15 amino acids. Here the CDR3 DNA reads TGTGCCAGCAGTGAAGGCAGAATTGGCAATCAGCCCCAGCATTTT. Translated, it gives CASSEGRIGNQPQHF.

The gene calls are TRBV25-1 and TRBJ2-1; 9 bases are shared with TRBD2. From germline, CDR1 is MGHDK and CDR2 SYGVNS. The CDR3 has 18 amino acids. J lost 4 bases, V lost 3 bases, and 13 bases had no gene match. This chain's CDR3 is CASSERRTSARLYNEQFF. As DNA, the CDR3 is TGTGCCAGCAGTGAGCGCCGGACTAGCGCGAGATTATACAATGAGCAGTTCTTC.

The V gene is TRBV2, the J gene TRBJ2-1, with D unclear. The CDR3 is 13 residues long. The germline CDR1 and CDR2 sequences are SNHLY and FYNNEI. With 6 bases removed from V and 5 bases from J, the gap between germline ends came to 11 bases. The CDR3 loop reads CASSLPDHNEQFF. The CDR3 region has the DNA TGTGCCAGCAGCCTCCCCGACCACAATGAGCAGTTCTTC.

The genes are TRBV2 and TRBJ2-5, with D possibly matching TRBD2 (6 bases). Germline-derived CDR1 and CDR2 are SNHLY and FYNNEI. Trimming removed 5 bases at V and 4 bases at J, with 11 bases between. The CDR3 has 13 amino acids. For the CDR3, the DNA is TGTGCCAGCAGTCGGGACTCCGGAGAGACCCAGTACTTC. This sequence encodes CASSRDSGETQYF.

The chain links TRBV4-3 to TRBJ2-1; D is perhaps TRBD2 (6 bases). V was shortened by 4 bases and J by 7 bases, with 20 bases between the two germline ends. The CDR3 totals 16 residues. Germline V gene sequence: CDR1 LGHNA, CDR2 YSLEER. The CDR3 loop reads CASSRNKEGEENEQFF. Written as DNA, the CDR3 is TGCGCCAGCAGCCGAAATAAGGAGGGAGAGGAAAATGAGCAGTTCTTC.

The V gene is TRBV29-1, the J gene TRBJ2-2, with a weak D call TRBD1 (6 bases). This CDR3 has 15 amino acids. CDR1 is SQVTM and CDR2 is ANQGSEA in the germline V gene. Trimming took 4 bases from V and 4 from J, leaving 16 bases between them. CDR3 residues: CSVVGQGMTTGELFF. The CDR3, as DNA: TGCAGCGTTGTGGGCCAGGGGATGACCACCGGGGAGCTGTTTTTT.

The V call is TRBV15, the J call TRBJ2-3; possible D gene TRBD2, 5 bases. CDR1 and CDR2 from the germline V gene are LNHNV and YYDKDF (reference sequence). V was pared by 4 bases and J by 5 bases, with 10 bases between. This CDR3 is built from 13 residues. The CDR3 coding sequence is TGTGCCACCAGCACTTCACGGGGAGATACGCAGTATTTT. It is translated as CATSTSRGDTQYF.

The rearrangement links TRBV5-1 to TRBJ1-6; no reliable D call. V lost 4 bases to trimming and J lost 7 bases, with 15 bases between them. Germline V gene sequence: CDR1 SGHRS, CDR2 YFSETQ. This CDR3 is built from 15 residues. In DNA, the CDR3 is TGCGCCAGCAGCCCGGTTGGGCTGATGAATTCACCCCTCCACTTT. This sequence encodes CASSPVGLMNSPLHF.

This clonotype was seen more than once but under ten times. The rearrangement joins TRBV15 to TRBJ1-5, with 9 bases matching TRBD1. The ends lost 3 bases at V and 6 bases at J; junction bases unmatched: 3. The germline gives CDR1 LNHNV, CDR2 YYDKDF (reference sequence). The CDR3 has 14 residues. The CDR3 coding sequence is TGTGCCACCAGCAGGGACAGGGGTGCTCAGCCCCAGCATTTT. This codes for CATSRDRGAQPQHF.

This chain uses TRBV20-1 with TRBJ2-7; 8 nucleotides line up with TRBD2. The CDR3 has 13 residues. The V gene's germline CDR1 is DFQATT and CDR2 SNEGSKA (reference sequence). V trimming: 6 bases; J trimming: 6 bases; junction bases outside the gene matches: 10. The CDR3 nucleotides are TGCAGTGCCTTTAGCGGGATGGAGGTCGAGCAGTACTTC. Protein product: CSAFSGMEVEQYF.

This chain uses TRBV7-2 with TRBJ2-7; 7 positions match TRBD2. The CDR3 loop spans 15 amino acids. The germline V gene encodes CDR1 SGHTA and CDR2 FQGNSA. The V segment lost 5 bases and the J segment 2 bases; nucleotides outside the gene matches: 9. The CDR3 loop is CASSPPSGLTYEQYF. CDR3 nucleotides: TGTGCCAGCAGCCCCCCTAGCGGACTTACCTACGAGCAGTACTTC.

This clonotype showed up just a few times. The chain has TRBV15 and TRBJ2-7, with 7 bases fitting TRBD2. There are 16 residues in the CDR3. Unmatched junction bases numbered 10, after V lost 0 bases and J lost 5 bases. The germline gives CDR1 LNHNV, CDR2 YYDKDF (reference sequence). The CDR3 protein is CATSRDLARGSNEQYF. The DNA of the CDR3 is TGTGCCACCAGCAGAGATTTGGCGCGCGGGAGCAACGAGCAGTACTTC.

The CDR3 DNA reads as TGCAGTGCTATGATCGAGTCTGAGCAGTTCTTC. Amino acids: CSAMIESEQFF. The rearrangement uses TRBV20-1 and TRBJ2-1; D is unclear. CDR1 and CDR2 from the germline V gene are DFQATT and SNEGSKA (reference sequence). The V end lost 4 bases, the J end lost 9 bases, and 10 bases lay between the germline ends. This CDR3 region has 11 residues.